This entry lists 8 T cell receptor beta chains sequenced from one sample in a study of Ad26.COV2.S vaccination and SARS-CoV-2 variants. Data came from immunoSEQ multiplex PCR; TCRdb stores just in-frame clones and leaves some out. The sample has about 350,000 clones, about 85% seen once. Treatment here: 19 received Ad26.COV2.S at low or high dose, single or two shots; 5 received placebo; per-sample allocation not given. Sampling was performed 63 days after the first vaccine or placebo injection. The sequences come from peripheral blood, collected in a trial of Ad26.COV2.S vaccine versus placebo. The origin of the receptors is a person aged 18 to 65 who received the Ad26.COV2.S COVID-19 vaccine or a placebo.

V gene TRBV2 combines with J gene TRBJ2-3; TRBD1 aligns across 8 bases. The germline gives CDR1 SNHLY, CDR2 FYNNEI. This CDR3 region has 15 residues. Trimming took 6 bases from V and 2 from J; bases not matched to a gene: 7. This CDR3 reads CASRGQGIPTDTQYF. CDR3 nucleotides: TGTGCCAGCAGAGGACAGGGAATCCCCACAGATACGCAGTATTTT.

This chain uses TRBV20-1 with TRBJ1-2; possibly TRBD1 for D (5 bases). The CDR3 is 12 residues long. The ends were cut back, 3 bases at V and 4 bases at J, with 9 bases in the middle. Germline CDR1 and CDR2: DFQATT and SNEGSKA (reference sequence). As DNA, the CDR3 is TGCAGTGCTAGTGGGACGGCCTATGGCTACACCTTC. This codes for CSASGTAYGYTF.

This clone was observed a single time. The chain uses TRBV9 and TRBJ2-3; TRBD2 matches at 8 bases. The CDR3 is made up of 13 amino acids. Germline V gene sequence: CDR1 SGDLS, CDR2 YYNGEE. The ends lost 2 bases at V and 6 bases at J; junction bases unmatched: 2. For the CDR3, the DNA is TGTGCCAGCAGCGTGCGGGGGGCCGATACGCAGTATTTT. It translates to CASSVRGADTQYF. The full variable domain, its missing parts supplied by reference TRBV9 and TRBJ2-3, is DSGVTQTPKHLITATGQRVTLRCSPRSGDLSVYWYQQSLDQGLQFLIQYYNGEERAKGNILERFSAQQFPDLHSELNLSSLELGDSALYFCASSVRGADTQYFGPGTRLTVL.

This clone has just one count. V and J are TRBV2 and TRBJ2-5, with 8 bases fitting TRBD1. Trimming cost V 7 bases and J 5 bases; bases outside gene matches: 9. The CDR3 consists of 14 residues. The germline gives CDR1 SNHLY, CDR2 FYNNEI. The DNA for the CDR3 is TGTGCCAGCATCCCCTGGACAGGGAAGGAGACCCAGTACTTC. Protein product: CASIPWTGKETQYF.

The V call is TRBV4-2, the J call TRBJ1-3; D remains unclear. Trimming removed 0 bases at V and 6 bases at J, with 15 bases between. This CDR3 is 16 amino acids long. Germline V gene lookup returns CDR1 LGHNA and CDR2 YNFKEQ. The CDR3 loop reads CASSQDPRTLENTIYF. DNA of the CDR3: TGTGCCAGCAGCCAAGATCCCCGGACGTTGGAAAACACCATATATTTT.

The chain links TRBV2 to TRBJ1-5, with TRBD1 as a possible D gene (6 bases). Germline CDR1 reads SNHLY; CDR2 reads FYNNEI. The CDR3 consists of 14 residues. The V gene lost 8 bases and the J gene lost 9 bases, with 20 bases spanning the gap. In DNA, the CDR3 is TGTGCCAGCGGACCGGACAGAGGGCTTCGGCCCCAGCATTTT. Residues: CASGPDRGLRPQHF.

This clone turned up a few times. In nucleotides, the CDR3 is TGTGCCAGCAGTTGGGGGACAGGGGATGGCTACACCTTC. It yields the protein CASSWGTGDGYTF. This chain uses TRBV28 with TRBJ1-2, with TRBD1 matching over 10 bases. The J segment lost 6 bases and the V segment lost 4 bases, leaving 2 bases of the junction unmatched. The CDR3 is 13 amino acids. Germline assignment: CDR1 MDHEN and CDR2 SYDVKM.

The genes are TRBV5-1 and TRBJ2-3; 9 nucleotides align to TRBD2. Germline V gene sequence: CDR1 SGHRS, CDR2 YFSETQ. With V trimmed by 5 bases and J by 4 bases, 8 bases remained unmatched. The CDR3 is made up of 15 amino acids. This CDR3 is CASRAGGPASDTQYF. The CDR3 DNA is TGCGCCAGCAGGGCGGGGGGGCCGGCGTCAGATACGCAGTATTTT.